Following are 12 T cell receptor beta chains from one sample sequenced in a study of T cells after yellow fever vaccination (dated by TCRdb to between 2018 and 2021). This specimen's treatment or condition label, interpreted: live attenuated yellow fever vaccine strain. Libraries were prepared through 5' RACE. TCRdb lists the instrument as Illumina NovaSeq 6000. The public reads were run again by TCRdb, first through fastp at Q25 and then through MiXCR, and only productive beta chains were kept. Entries that share a CDR3 protein sequence are merged under the most common genes and DNA. The sample records some 260,000 distinct CDR3 sequences, roughly 5.6% of which are singletons. Roughly 3.5% of the sample belongs to the ten largest clones. Sequenced material: CD4+ T cells sorted from PBMCs, taken on the day of the yellow fever booster vaccination. All receptors come from a man aged 18 to 30 who received the YFV17D yellow fever vaccine.

This clonotype came up many times. This chain joins TRBV12-3 or TRBV12-4 and TRBJ2-1; 10 positions agree with TRBD1. The CDR3 totals 18 residues. V shed 5 bases and J 0 bases; nucleotides not matched to a gene: 10. The CDR3 nucleotides are TGTGCCAGCAGTCCCCGACAGGGGGCCTTGAGCTCCTACAATGAGCAGTTCTTC. It translates to CASSPRQGALSSYNEQFF.

This clonotype was observed at least ten times. V and J are TRBV3-1 and TRBJ1-1; the D is unclear. Trimming left V 2 bases short and J 4 bases short, with 8 bases between. This CDR3 is 13 amino acids long. Germline V gene lookup returns CDR1 LGHDT and CDR2 YNNKEL (reference sequence). The CDR3 reads CASSQSSGTEAFF. As DNA, the CDR3 is TGTGCCAGCAGCCAATCGTCCGGCACTGAAGCTTTCTTT.

This chain uses TRBV6-2 or TRBV6-3 with TRBJ2-5; TRBD1 matches 8 bases. CDR3 length: 14 residues. CDR1 and CDR2 from the germline V gene are MNHEY and SVGEGT. The J segment lost 4 bases and the V segment lost 5 bases, leaving 6 bases of the junction unmatched. The DNA for the CDR3 is TGTGCCAGCAGTCGAGGACAGGGACTAGAGACCCAGTACTTC. It translates to CASSRGQGLETQYF.

This chain links TRBV5-1 with TRBJ2-1; D might be TRBD2 (5 bases). CDR1 is SGHRS and CDR2 is YFSETQ in the germline V gene. Trimming removed 1 base from V and 7 bases from J, with 15 bases in between. This CDR3 contains 15 residues. The CDR3, as DNA: TGCGCCAGCAGCTTGCTCCCGACCCGGAGGAATGAGCAGTTCTTC. Protein product: CASSLLPTRRNEQFF.

This sequence joins TRBV6-5 and TRBJ2-1; D not certain. Trimming removed 0 bases from V and 10 bases from J, with 10 bases in between. CDR1 and CDR2 (germline): MNHEY, SVGAGI. The length of the CDR3 is 13 residues. CDR3 protein: CASSYSGRREQFF. As DNA, the CDR3 is TGTGCCAGCAGTTACTCGGGCAGGCGGGAGCAGTTCTTC.

The rearrangement joins TRBV4-1 to TRBJ2-1; D uncertain. Looked up from germline, CDR1 is MGHRA and CDR2 is YSYEKL. The CDR3 consists of 13 residues. The ends were cut back, 4 bases at V and 7 bases at J, with 11 bases in the middle. CDR3 bases: TGCGCCAGCAGCCCCGAGACCCGGAATGAGCAGTTCTTC. Protein: CASSPETRNEQFF.

The gene calls are TRBV3-1 and TRBJ1-6; D gene unclear. The germline CDR1 and CDR2 sequences are LGHDT and YNNKEL (reference sequence). The V gene lost 0 bases and the J gene lost 13 bases, with 10 bases spanning the gap. The CDR3 has 13 amino acids. CDR3: CASSQEDRVPLHF. CDR3 bases: TGTGCCAGCAGCCAAGAAGACCGGGTGCCCCTCCACTTT.

The chain joins TRBV19 to TRBJ2-1; D gene uncertain. The length of the CDR3 is 15 residues. Germline values: CDR1 LNHDA, CDR2 SQIVND (reference sequence). Trimming shortened V by 5 bases and J by 2 bases, and 13 bases separated the two germline ends. The CDR3 here is CASSVLRTAYNEQFF. The CDR3 DNA follows: TGTGCCAGTAGTGTGCTTCGTACCGCCTACAATGAGCAGTTCTTC. The whole variable domain, remainder taken from reference TRBV19 and TRBJ2-1, is DGGITQSPKYLFRKEGQNVTLSCEQNLNHDAMYWYRQDPGQGLRLIYYSQIVNDFQKGDIAEGYSVSREKKESFPLTVTSAQKNPTAFYLCASSVLRTAYNEQFFGPGTRLTVL.

This clonotype was detected only a few times. This rearrangement joins TRBV5-1 to TRBJ2-5; tentatively, D is TRBD1 or TRBD2 (5 bases each). Trimming took 4 bases from V and 5 from J, leaving 21 bases between them. The CDR3 length is 16 residues. Germline CDR1 is SGHRS and CDR2 is YFSETQ. CDR3 sequence: CASSPQGVQGRETQYF. Here the CDR3 DNA reads TGCGCCAGCAGCCCTCAAGGGGTGCAGGGACGTGAGACCCAGTACTTC.

The chain combines TRBV6-5 with TRBJ2-2, with D tentatively TRBD1 (6 bases). CDR1 and CDR2 (germline): MNHEY, SVGAGI. Trimming stripped 6 bases from V and 6 bases from J, with 11 bases between. The CDR3 length is 13 residues. For the CDR3, the DNA is TGTGCCAGCAGCGACAGACAGGCCGGGGAGCTGTTTTTT. This codes for CASSDRQAGELFF.

This sequence joins TRBV5-6 and TRBJ2-7; 9 bases are shared with TRBD2. Germline CDR1 is SGHDT and CDR2 is YYEEEE. The trim removed 7 bases at V and 6 bases at J, leaving 8 bases unmatched. CDR3 length: 13 amino acids. CDR3 DNA: TGTGCCAGCCTCCGGCTAGCGGGGAGCGAGCAGTACTTC. Translating it yields CASLRLAGSEQYF.

The chain combines TRBV12-3 or TRBV12-4 with TRBJ2-1, with D possibly being TRBD1 (6 bases). Trimming pared 6 bases from V and 12 bases from J, leaving 21 bases between. There are 14 residues in the CDR3. Written as DNA, the CDR3 is TGTGCCAGCAGCCCACAACTAGGGGGTTTAGTGCAGTTCTTC. It encodes CASSPQLGGLVQFF.